This T cell receptor beta chain appears in the sequencing data of a study of blood T cells in healthy people across ages (dated by TCRdb to the mid-2010s). Regarding the complete study: In model experiments, template switching captured about one uniquely barcoded TCR beta cDNA molecule for every two T cells. To avoid experimental bias, donors of different ages were randomly spread across the sequencing lanes. The study measured age-related changes in TCR beta repertoire diversity using deep sequencing normalized with unique cDNA molecular identifiers. The donors were split into four age groups: young (average around 16 years), middle-aged (39), aged (more than 60) and long-lived (more than 80). The study analyzed two additional independent replicas of 1 million unique cDNA reads from the same blood draw for two donors, one aged 18 to 30 and one aged 80 or older.

The donors were 40 or so Caucasian individuals from Russia, aged 6 to 90 years, who were systemically healthy. Each donor gave 8 to 10 milliliters of peripheral blood, collected into EDTA-treated Vacutainer tubes. Ficoll-Paque density-gradient centrifugation was used to isolate PBMCs, with at least 6.5 million obtained per sample. Total RNA, at least 6 micrograms per sample, was extracted from PBMCs with Trizol reagent. For every donor, flow cytometry on a PBMC aliquot measured the percentage of naive CD45RAhigh/CD27high T cells. Receptor libraries were prepared by 5' RACE. Sequenced using an Illumina HiSeq 2500. A second PCR of about 6 to 11 cycles was performed with a sample-barcoded 5' primer and a J-beta primer mix. A unique molecular identifier was introduced onto each TCR beta cDNA molecule by a template-switch 5' adaptor carrying 12 random nucleotides. Each sample yielded at least 2.5 million CDR3-containing paired-end reads. First-strand cDNA was synthesized from all RNA with the Mint cDNA synthesis kit, primed by a TRBC-specific oligonucleotide. Following uracil-DNA glycosylase treatment, all cDNA underwent a first 18-cycle PCR with the universal primers M1SS and BC2_uni_R. On the authors' methods: For normalization, 1 million high-quality reads, each with a distinct molecular identifier, were randomly selected from each sample. Instead of being binned into consensus sequences, reads with shared molecular identifiers were discarded. MiTCR, with a Q25 quality threshold and the strictest error-elimination algorithm, was used for CDR3 identification, clonotype clustering and error correction. Lower-bound total TCR beta diversity was estimated with a nonparametric unseen species model using Euler transformation. The public reads were run again by TCRdb, first through fastp at Q25 and then through MiXCR, and only productive beta chains were kept. Every CDR3 protein is listed once, alongside the most common genes and DNA of its rows. It is TCRdb's table, rather than the study itself, that gives the V and J calls and clone size. Here the sample has 850,000 to 1,100,000 distinct CDR3 sequences; approximately 38% occur a single time. The ten top clones hold less than 15% of the sample.

The CDR1 and CDR2 encoded by the germline V gene (reference sequence) are LNHDA and SQIVND. Its CDR3 holds 16 amino acids, cysteine through phenylalanine. CDR3 DNA only is kept here, 48 bases in frame from base 1. On the study overall, not on this receptor specifically: Compared with the aged group, the long-lived group had more naive CD4+ T cells, fewer expanded clones and increased TCR diversity, suggesting age selection. The percentage of naive T cells measured by flow cytometry correlated strongly with observed TCR beta diversity. Because donor CMV infection status was unknown, age-related changes in expanded clonotypes were potentially confounded. Estimates of total diversity based on one million sequenced T cells were regarded as lower bounds and as underestimates. Because profiling used bulk unsorted PBMCs, naive and antigen-experienced compartments could not be compared conclusively. As age increased, observed TCR beta diversity per million T cells dropped in a roughly linear way, and a significant reduction was already evident by age roughly 40.

This clonotype was seen a few times. Its antigen remains unidentified. Base qualities are not at hand, and no much larger clone is one base apart. The sample consisted of blood. This receptor chain uses TRBV19 and TRBJ2-5; the D segment is perhaps TRBD1 or TRBD2, each sharing 5 matched bases. The DNA end favors TRBJ2-7, so the J call may be wrong. This receptor was identified in a man younger than 35 in good health. CDR3 reads: CASSIAGDGSTYEQYF. In nucleotide form, the sequence is TGTGCCAGTAGTATAGCCGGGGACGGCAGTACCTACGAGCAGTACTTC.